The rows below give T cell receptor beta chains drawn from one sample of a study of T cells in Graves' hyperthyroidism and ophthalmopathy. In TCRdb, the multiplex PCR reads were re-called with MiXCR into one record per CDR3 protein. Of 500,000 to 650,000 distinct CDR3 sequences detected, less than 15% appear once; the ten largest clones hold around 13%. Sequences were obtained from blood. All receptors come from a woman aged 40 to 50 with Graves' hyperthyroidism. The conserved cysteine and the conserved F or W are not part of the CDR3 here. Not all rows give a size; the values are once, few, many and, for expanded clones, a class.

TRBV5-1	-	TRBJ2-5	ASSPTGSRETQY
TRBV5-1	many	TRBJ2-1	ASSAGTSYNEQF
TRBV18	many	TRBJ2-7	ASSARTPRGQY
TRBV12-5	many	TRBJ2-1	ASGLAGNYNEQF
TRBV7-8	many	TRBJ1-5	ASSSTGYSNQPQH
TRBV7-2	few	TRBJ2-1	ASSINSGAQF
TRBV12-3/TRBV12-4	few	TRBJ1-1	ASSTHREENTEAF
TRBV4-2	-	TRBJ2-3	ASSQELAGEWDTQY
TRBV2	few	TRBJ1-6	ASSEALGARSNSPLH
TRBV28	many	TRBJ2-2	ASSYRLPGGELF